The T cell receptor beta chain described here comes from a study of cytomegalovirus exposure and HLA in healthy donors. V lost 5 bases to trimming and J lost 4 bases, with 18 bases between them. The CDR3 covers 15 residues. The germline V gene encodes CDR1 SEHNR and CDR2 FQNEAQ (reference sequence). A note on this clone: Its antigen is unidentified.

With 60 Vbeta and 13 Jbeta primers, the PCR was carried out. The data were produced by immunoSEQ multiplex PCR, yet TCRdb's version contains in-frame clones alone and is incomplete. This sample carries over 110,000 clones, 60% to 80% of them seen once, and the ten largest clones take approximately 1%. Findings and limits, study-wide: The investigators catalogued 150 to 200 TCR beta chains as cytomegalovirus-associated.

The chain is built from TRBV7-9 and TRBJ2-7, with D perhaps TRBD1 (7 bases). This clonotype was sampled from a man aged 18 to 29 in good health and CMV-seronegative. Sequenced material: PBMCs. The CDR3 here is CASSPVGQGGYEQYF. CDR3 sequence (DNA): TGTGCCAGCAGCCCGGTGGGGCAGGGGGGTTACGAGCAGTACTTC.